This TCR beta chain was sequenced in a study of blood T cell repertoires in COVID-19. Germline V gene data show CDR1 as SGHTA and CDR2 as FQGNSA. V was shortened by 4 bases and J by 5 bases, with 13 bases between the two germline ends. This CDR3 has 14 amino acids. Produced via immunoSEQ multiplex PCR; TCRdb's table is partial and in-frame only. The table records roughly 200,000 clones, 84% of them present only once. V gene TRBV7-2 combines with J gene TRBJ2-3; TRBD1 might be the D (5 bases). The material sequenced was peripheral blood. The clonotype comes from a woman of 80 years or more with active or convalescent COVID-19. The CDR3 reads CASSSQGLLDTQYF. The CDR3 DNA is TGTGCCAGCAGCTCCCAGGGTTTGTTAGATACGCAGTATTTT.